These 32 T cell receptor beta chains share one sample of origin, sequenced in a study of CD8+CD57+ T cells in acquired aplastic anemia. Genomic DNA acted as the template from which TCR beta VDJ combination and CDR3 sequence profiling were carried out. MiXCR, applied by TCRdb to the reads, yields one record per CDR3 protein. The profile shows roughly 220,000 distinct CDR3 sequences, roughly 60% of them singletons. Patients included in sequencing had previously demonstrated CD8+CD57+ cell expansion by flow cytometry. The sample was sorted CD4+, CD8+, or CD8+CD57+ T cells (not recorded which) from PBMCs. These receptors were collected from a human donor with aplastic anemia.

The table lists this clonotype with a count of one. The chain links TRBV24-1 to TRBJ2-3, with 9 positions matching TRBD1. The V gene's germline CDR1 is KGHDR and CDR2 SFDVKD. This CDR3 comprises 16 residues. V was clipped by 4 bases and J by 3 bases; unmatched bases: 7. The CDR3, as DNA: TGTGCCACCAGTGAACCTGGGACAGGGCAAACAGATACGCAGTATTTT. Translated, it gives CATSEPGTGQTDTQYF.

The V call is TRBV9, the J call TRBJ1-1; TRBD1 is a possible D gene (5 bases). Germline V lookup: CDR1 SGDLS, CDR2 YYNGEE. The CDR3 totals 17 residues. V lost 0 bases and J 4 bases, leaving 19 bases between the germline ends. CDR3 bases: TGTGCCAGCAGCGTAGACAGCGGAGGGGTACGACCCACTGAAGCTTTCTTT. This gives the protein CASSVDSGGVRPTEAFF. The complete variable domain, with remaining parts taken from reference TRBV9 and TRBJ1-1, reads DSGVTQTPKHLITATGQRVTLRCSPRSGDLSVYWYQQSLDQGLQFLIQYYNGEERAKGNILERFSAQQFPDLHSELNLSSLELGDSALYFCASSVDSGGVRPTEAFFGQGTRLTVV.

The chain employs TRBV6-5 and TRBJ2-7; tentatively, D is TRBD1 (5 bases). Germline assignment: CDR1 MNHEY and CDR2 SVGAGI. Trimming removed 3 bases at V and 2 bases at J, with 20 bases between. The CDR3 contains 17 residues. CDR3 loop: CASSYSAGFPGTYEQYF. The CDR3 region has the DNA TGTGCCAGCAGTTATTCCGCAGGGTTCCCGGGCACCTACGAGCAGTACTTC.

This chain uses TRBV7-3 with TRBJ2-5, with D possibly being TRBD1 or TRBD2 (6 bases each). The CDR3 has 15 residues. With 5 bases removed from V and 4 bases from J, the gap between germline ends came to 17 bases. The germline gives CDR1 SGHTA, CDR2 FQGTGA. CDR3 in amino acids: CASSPQGGPGETQYF. Written as DNA, the CDR3 is TGTGCCAGCAGCCCGCAAGGGGGGCCGGGAGAGACCCAGTACTTC.

This sequence joins TRBV7-9 and TRBJ2-5, with 8 bases identical to TRBD1. V shed 3 bases and J 7 bases; nucleotides not matched to a gene: 34. This CDR3 region has 23 residues. CDR1 SEHNR and CDR2 FQNEAQ come from the germline V gene (reference sequence). CDR3 sequence: CASSFPRSGNTGEADRVFGTQYF. DNA of the CDR3: TGTGCCAGCAGCTTTCCGAGATCAGGGAACACCGGGGAGGCGGACAGGGTTTTCGGGACCCAGTACTTC.

Points on this clonotype: One end of the junction fails to match germline, which may point to a read error. The chain is built from TRBV15 and TRBJ2-1; tentatively, D is TRBD2 (5 bases). Germline assignment: CDR1 LNHNV and CDR2 YYDKDF (reference sequence). The CDR3 loop spans 14 amino acids. The DNA of the CDR3 is TGTGCCAGCAGCGCCACTAGGGTATACAATGAGCAGTTCTTC. It codes for CASSATRVYNEQFF.

This clonotype was observed a handful of times. The J gene is TRBJ2-3, the V gene TRBV7-9; D gene ambiguous. V shed 5 bases and J shed 4 bases, with 13 bases lying between them. This CDR3 is 14 amino acids long. Germline V gives CDR1 SEHNR, CDR2 FQNEAQ (reference sequence). The CDR3 spells CASSPPVGPDTQYF. CDR3 nucleotide sequence: TGTGCCAGCAGCCCTCCCGTCGGGCCAGATACGCAGTATTTT.

As for this clonotype: A junction boundary mismatches the germline segment, possibly from a read error. The CDR3 region has the DNA TGCAGCGTTGAAGATCGGGGACAGGCTATGGCTCTCTCCTTC. Protein product: CSVEDRGQAMALSF. The genes are TRBV29-1 and TRBJ1-2; 8 positions agree with TRBD1. In germline, CDR1 is SQVTM, CDR2 ANQGSEA. This CDR3 spans 14 amino acids.

This clonotype appeared many times. The chain links TRBV6-4 to TRBJ1-3; tentatively, D is TRBD1 (6 bases). The CDR3 totals 16 residues. Germline assignment: CDR1 MRHNA and CDR2 SNTAGT. Trimming removed 4 bases from V and 0 bases from J, with 13 bases in between. The CDR3 DNA is TGTGCCAGCAGTGGAGGTGCAGGGGACTCTGGAAACACCATATATTTT. This translates into CASSGGAGDSGNTIYF.

The rearrangement links TRBV25-1 to TRBJ2-1; 9 bases are shared with TRBD2. V lost 6 bases, J lost 7 bases, and 1 base stayed unmatched. The CDR3 sequence is 12 residues long. CDR1 is MGHDK and CDR2 is SYGVNS in the germline V gene. CDR3 sequence reads: CASRTSGNEQFF. The CDR3, as DNA: TGTGCCAGCAGGACTAGCGGAAATGAGCAGTTCTTC.

This clonotype appeared a few times. The gene calls are TRBV24-1 and TRBJ2-7; 8 bases align to TRBD1. This CDR3 has 14 amino acids. The ends lost 5 bases at V and 4 bases at J; junction bases unmatched: 6. Germline CDR1 is KGHDR and CDR2 is SFDVKD. The CDR3 loop is CATSAGTGFYEQYF. In DNA form, the CDR3 reads TGTGCCACCAGTGCCGGGACAGGATTTTACGAGCAGTACTTC.

This chain links TRBV6-5 with TRBJ1-4; D is possibly TRBD1 (5 bases). The germline V gene encodes CDR1 MNHEY and CDR2 SVGAGI. The CDR3 is 15 amino acids. Trimming took 6 bases from V and 4 from J, leaving 15 bases between them. CDR3 nucleotide sequence: TGTGCCAGCAGAGGGACCCGGTTTCTTAATGAAAAACTGTTTTTT. Protein: CASRGTRFLNEKLFF.

This chain links TRBV5-1 with TRBJ1-1; D is uncertain. Trimming removed 0 bases at V and 0 bases at J, with 6 bases between. The CDR3 is 14 amino acids. CDR1 is SGHRS, CDR2 YFSETQ, per germline. The CDR3 region has the DNA TGCGCCAGCAGCTTGGGTCTCATGAACACTGAAGCTTTCTTT. Translating gives CASSLGLMNTEAFF.

The J gene is TRBJ2-1, the V gene TRBV20-1; 8 bases agree with TRBD2. The germline V gene has CDR1 DFQATT and CDR2 SNEGSKA (reference sequence). J lost 7 bases, V lost 6 bases, and 8 bases had no gene match. The length of the CDR3 is 13 residues. Written as DNA, the CDR3 is TGCAGTGCCCCATCAGCGGGAGCGAATGAGCAGTTCTTC. Translation: CSAPSAGANEQFF.

The chain combines TRBV7-9 with TRBJ2-7, with 8 bases matching TRBD2. The J segment lost 9 bases and the V segment lost 5 bases, leaving 6 bases of the junction unmatched. The germline CDR1 and CDR2 sequences are SEHNR and FQNEAQ (reference sequence). There are 12 residues in the CDR3. CDR3 bases: TGTGCCAGCAGCCCGGGAGGGAGTGGGCAGTACTTC. Encoded protein: CASSPGGSGQYF.

V gene TRBV10-3 combines with J gene TRBJ2-4; 8 bases line up with TRBD1. Germline CDR1 reads ENHRY; CDR2 reads SYGVKD. The CDR3 totals 16 residues. Unmatched junction bases numbered 7, after V lost 3 bases and J lost 3 bases. CDR3 in amino acids: CAISDRQGLVKNIQYF. CDR3 coding DNA: TGTGCCATCAGTGATCGACAGGGGCTGGTCAAAAACATTCAGTACTTC.

The V and J genes are TRBV7-9 and TRBJ2-7, with D possibly being TRBD2 (5 bases). V lost 1 base and J lost 1, with 8 bases in between. This CDR3 is 14 amino acids long. The germline gives CDR1 SEHNR, CDR2 FQNEAQ (reference sequence). The DNA for the CDR3 is TGTGCCAGCAGCTTAGAACGGGGATCCTACGAGCAGTACTTC. Protein product: CASSLERGSYEQYF.

This clonotype was seen just once. The chain carries TRBV7-9 and TRBJ1-2; D is unresolved. The CDR3 spans 14 residues. Per the germline V gene, CDR1 is SEHNR and CDR2 is FQNEAQ (reference sequence). V was clipped by 5 bases and J by 0 bases, with 10 bases between them. CDR3 loop: CASSPGSTNYGYTF. The CDR3 DNA reads TGTGCCAGCAGCCCCGGGTCTACTAACTATGGCTACACCTTC. Filled out from reference TRBV7-9 and TRBJ1-2, the complete variable domain reads DTGVSQNPRHKITKRGQNVTFRCDPISEHNRLYWYRQTLGQGPEFLTYFQNEAQLEKSRLLSDRFSAERPKGSFSTLEIQRTEQGDSAMYLCASSPGSTNYGYTFGSGTRLTVV.

The chain uses TRBV9 and TRBJ2-1; possible D gene TRBD2, 6 bases. The germline V and J ends were trimmed by 0 bases and 1 base, with 14 bases remaining between them. The CDR3 is made up of 17 amino acids. The germline V gene encodes CDR1 SGDLS and CDR2 YYNGEE. The CDR3 nucleotides are TGTGCCAGCAGCGTAGCTACGCTGGGGACTTCCTACAATGAGCAGTTCTTC. It is translated as CASSVATLGTSYNEQFF.

This chain joins TRBV15 and TRBJ1-5, with TRBD1 as a possible D gene (5 bases). V gave up 0 bases and J gave up 4 bases, with 13 bases separating them. This CDR3 spans 16 amino acids. The V gene's germline CDR1 is LNHNV and CDR2 YYDKDF (reference sequence). This CDR3 reads CATSRDWGRKNQPQHF. The CDR3 DNA reads TGTGCCACCAGCAGAGATTGGGGCAGGAAAAATCAGCCCCAGCATTTT.

The rearrangement joins TRBV29-1 to TRBJ2-4, with TRBD1 as a possible D gene (6 bases). Germline assignment: CDR1 SQVTM and CDR2 ANQGSEA. This CDR3 contains 13 residues. Between the trimmed V and J ends, which lost 3 bases and 6 bases, there was a span of 12 bases. CDR3 amino acids: CSVDGQGINIQYF. CDR3 sequence (DNA): TGCAGCGTTGACGGTCAGGGGATAAACATTCAGTACTTC.

This clonotype was recorded at least ten times. The chain recombines TRBV19 with TRBJ2-3; D is unresolved. Deletions cut 5 bases from V and 0 bases from J, with 15 bases between. The CDR3 sequence is 16 residues long. Per germline, CDR1 LNHDA and CDR2 SQIVND (reference sequence). This CDR3 is CASSPHSARSTDTQYF. CDR3 bases: TGTGCCAGTAGTCCCCACTCGGCGCGTAGCACAGATACGCAGTATTTT.

V and J are TRBV7-3 and TRBJ1-2; 7 positions agree with TRBD1. The germline V gene encodes CDR1 SGHTA and CDR2 FQGTGA. The V segment lost 6 bases and the J segment 8 bases; nucleotides outside the gene matches: 15. CDR3 length equals 15 residues. This chain's CDR3 is CASSFGRQGRGGYTF. In DNA form, the CDR3 reads TGTGCCAGCAGTTTTGGCCGACAGGGACGGGGCGGCTACACCTTC.

The V call is TRBV24-1, the J call TRBJ2-1; D possibly corresponds to TRBD1 (5 bases). V was shortened by 5 bases and J by 2 bases, with 15 bases between the two germline ends. The CDR3 contains 16 residues. Germline V gene sequence: CDR1 KGHDR, CDR2 SFDVKD. The CDR3 nucleotides are TGTGCCACCAGTGGTTACCCTAGGGGAACCTACAATGAGCAGTTCTTC. Protein product: CATSGYPRGTYNEQFF.

This clonotype was seen a single time. Germline is not matched at one junction end, which may reflect a read error. The DNA for the CDR3 is TGTGCCAGCAGCTTAACGAAAGGTAGCCGGACCGGGGGGCTGTTTTTT. Translating it yields CASSLTKGSRTGGLFF. The rearrangement uses TRBV7-3 and TRBJ2-2; perhaps TRBD2 as D (6 bases). Germline CDR1 is SGHTA and CDR2 is FQGTGA. The CDR3 is made up of 16 amino acids.

This clonotype was observed once. The chain is built from TRBV20-1 and TRBJ1-1; 8 bases map to TRBD1. Germline CDR1 reads DFQATT; CDR2 reads SNEGSKA (reference sequence). The CDR3 is 14 residues long. The CDR3 region is CSVEAGGRNTEAFF. CDR3 bases: TGCAGCGTAGAGGCAGGGGGCAGGAACACTGAAGCTTTCTTT.

The sample holds a few counts of this clonotype. This rearrangement joins TRBV7-8 to TRBJ1-6, with D perhaps matching TRBD1 (5 bases). Germline loops: CDR1 SGHVS, CDR2 FQNEAQ. V lost 4 bases and J 8 bases, leaving 12 bases between the germline ends. There are 14 residues in the CDR3. CDR3 nucleotides: TGTGCCAGCAGCTATTTACGGGGGTATTCACCCCTCCACTTT. Protein: CASSYLRGYSPLHF. Complete variable domain (other parts from reference TRBV7-8 and TRBJ1-6): GAGVSQSPRYKVAKRGQDVALRCDPISGHVSLFWYQQALGQGPEFLTYFQNEAQLDKSGLPSDRFFAERPEGSVSTLKIQRTQQEDSAVYLCASSYLRGYSPLHFGNGTRLTVT.

The V and J genes are TRBV4-1 and TRBJ2-5; D uncertain. V lost 4 bases and J lost 1, with 16 bases in between. The CDR3 sequence is 16 residues long. From germline, CDR1 is MGHRA and CDR2 YSYEKL. The CDR3 reads CASSPTLIPRQETQYF. DNA of the CDR3: TGCGCCAGCAGCCCAACCCTCATTCCACGCCAAGAGACCCAGTACTTC.

This clonotype was detected a few times. The chain employs TRBV20-1 and TRBJ2-5, with D perhaps TRBD1 or TRBD2 (6 bases each). V lost 6 bases and J 1 base, leaving 18 bases between the germline ends. Germline V gene sequence: CDR1 DFQATT, CDR2 SNEGSKA (reference sequence). The CDR3 length is 15 residues. The CDR3 region has the DNA TGCAGTGCCCAGCCCAAGGGGGGAACCCAAGAGACCCAGTACTTC. It codes for CSAQPKGGTQETQYF.

This clonotype was counted between two and nine times. This sequence joins TRBV7-2 and TRBJ1-5; D gene uncertain. Germline V lookup: CDR1 SGHTA, CDR2 FQGNSA. V dropped 5 bases and J dropped 6 bases, with 11 bases sitting between them. The length of the CDR3 is 13 residues. The CDR3 reads CASSNDIGQPQHF. The CDR3 DNA reads TGTGCCAGCAGCAACGACATAGGTCAGCCCCAGCATTTT.

In the case of this clonotype: A much larger clone is a single base away; this may be a read error. The chain recombines TRBV27 with TRBJ2-7, with D uncertain. V lost 7 bases, J lost 1 base, and 8 bases lay in between. Per germline, CDR1 MNHEY and CDR2 SMNVEV (reference sequence). The CDR3 totals 12 residues. The CDR3 spells CASTNKSYEQYF. The DNA for the CDR3 is TGTGCCAGCACGAACAAATCCTACGAGCAGTACTTC.

This clonotype was observed many times. The V gene is TRBV5-1, the J gene TRBJ2-7; TRBD2 aligns across 10 bases. The CDR3 is 15 residues long. V gave up 0 bases and J gave up 6 bases; unmatched junction bases: 6. Germline CDR1 is SGHRS and CDR2 is YFSETQ. The CDR3 sequence is CASSLDSGGFGEQYF. In nucleotides, the CDR3 is TGCGCCAGCAGCTTGGATAGCGGGGGGTTCGGCGAGCAGTACTTC.